Listed here are 17 T cell receptor beta chains from one sample, sequenced in a study of post-analysis software for immune sequencing data. General observations from the study: Elevated frequency relative to controls characterized four to six TRBV segments in patients, TRBV5-6, TRBV5-1 and TRBV20-1 among them.

TCR beta cDNA libraries included unique molecular identifiers. TCRdb processed the PCR reads anew with MiXCR; each CDR3 protein has one entry. The top ten clones hold about 11% of a sample with roughly 650,000 distinct CDR3 sequences, around 60% of them seen once. These receptors' targets are unknown. Material: blood. These receptors all stem from a girl aged 2-15 years with multiple sclerosis.

This chain connects TRBV6-5 to TRBJ2-1, with 10 nucleotides matching TRBD1. Germline CDR1 is MNHEY and CDR2 is SVGAGI. The CDR3 runs 15 residues. Germline trimming cut 2 bases from V and 6 bases from J; bases unmatched to any gene: 4. The DNA for the CDR3 is TGTGCCAGCAGTTACGAGCGGACAGGGGGCAATGAGCAGTTCTTC. This gives the protein CASSYERTGGNEQFF.

This sequence joins TRBV9 and TRBJ2-1, with TRBD2 matching over 9 bases. The CDR3 length is 15 residues. CDR1 and CDR2 from the germline V gene are SGDLS and YYNGEE. With V trimmed by 5 bases and J by 3 bases, 6 bases remained unmatched. CDR3 DNA sequence: TGTGCCAGCAGTGAGATAGCGGGGGTCTACAATGAGCAGTTCTTC. It codes for CASSEIAGVYNEQFF.

The genes are TRBV7-9 and TRBJ2-7; 9 bases are shared with TRBD2. Germline-derived CDR1 and CDR2 are SEHNR and FQNEAQ (reference sequence). V lost 8 bases and J lost 0; bases outside the gene matches: 8. This CDR3 comprises 15 residues. The CDR3 region is CASEGSLAGSYEQYF. The CDR3 bases are TGTGCCAGCGAGGGGTCACTAGCGGGCTCCTACGAGCAGTACTTC.

The chain uses TRBV28 and TRBJ2-5; no firm D call. The J call may not be correct, given that the DNA end is closer to TRBJ2-7. There are 12 residues in the CDR3. From germline, CDR1 is MDHEN and CDR2 SYDVKM. CDR3 bases: TGTGCCAGCAGCATTGAAGTCTACGAGCAGTACTTC. It translates to CASSIEVYEQYF.

The rearrangement joins TRBV29-1 to TRBJ2-1; D could derive from TRBD1 or TRBD2 (5 bases each). Trimming stripped 7 bases from V and 8 bases from J, with 21 bases between. From germline, CDR1 is SQVTM and CDR2 ANQGSEA. The CDR3 is 14 amino acids. CDR3: CSAKGRGAGYEQFF. CDR3 sequence (DNA): TGCAGCGCGAAGGGGCGAGGGGCTGGCTATGAGCAGTTCTTC.

The chain carries TRBV20-1 and TRBJ1-2, with unresolved D. Trimming left V 4 bases short and J 4 bases short, with 10 bases between. CDR1 is DFQATT and CDR2 is SNEGSKA in the germline V gene (reference sequence). The CDR3 is made up of 12 amino acids. The CDR3 bases are TGCAGTGCTAAGCAGTCGGCCTATGGCTACACCTTC. It translates to CSAKQSAYGYTF.

V is TRBV2 and J is TRBJ2-1, with a possible D match to TRBD2 (7 bases). V dropped 8 bases and J dropped 0 bases, with 11 bases sitting between them. Germline V gives CDR1 SNHLY, CDR2 FYNNEI. CDR3 size: 14 residues. The CDR3 reads CASWGGGSYNEQFF. DNA for the CDR3: TGTGCCAGCTGGGGAGGGGGCTCCTACAATGAGCAGTTCTTC.

This rearrangement joins TRBV10-3 to TRBJ1-2; perhaps TRBD1 as D (5 bases). Trimming took 2 bases from V and 1 from J, leaving 14 bases between them. This CDR3 region has 16 residues. CDR1 is ENHRY and CDR2 is SYGVKD in the germline V gene. DNA of the CDR3: TGTGCCATCAGTGAGCCCGACAGTATCATTAACTATGGCTACACCTTC. Translating it yields CAISEPDSIINYGYTF.

The J gene is TRBJ2-1, the V gene TRBV7-2; D might be TRBD1 (5 bases). This CDR3 has 15 amino acids. The V gene lost 1 base and the J gene lost 3 bases, with 10 bases spanning the gap. The V gene's germline CDR1 is SGHTA and CDR2 FQGNSA. CDR3 DNA sequence: TGTGCCAGCAGCTTAGGGGGCACCTTCTACAATGAGCAGTTCTTC. It encodes CASSLGGTFYNEQFF. The variable domain in full, completed from reference TRBV7-2 and TRBJ2-1, reads GAGVSQSPSNKVTEKGKDVELRCDPISGHTALYWYRQSLGQGLEFLIYFQGNSAPDKSGLPSDRFSAERTGGSVSTLTIQRTQQEDSAVYLCASSLGGTFYNEQFFGPGTRLTVL.

This clonotype was detected a few times. The chain joins TRBV7-2 to TRBJ2-5; a weak D match, TRBD1 (7 bases). The CDR3 runs to 14 residues. V lost 5 bases to trimming and J lost 2 bases, with 12 bases between them. Germline-derived CDR1 and CDR2 are SGHTA and FQGNSA. CDR3 protein: CASSQGGNQETQYF. The DNA for the CDR3 is TGTGCCAGCAGCCAGGGGGGAAATCAAGAGACCCAGTACTTC.

This chain joins TRBV29-1 and TRBJ1-1; D perhaps matches TRBD1 (5 bases). CDR3 length: 11 amino acids. The germline CDR1 and CDR2 sequences are SQVTM and ANQGSEA. V was clipped by 7 bases and J by 7 bases, with 13 bases between them. CDR3 amino acids: CSAQGSNEAFF. DNA of the CDR3: TGCAGCGCTCAGGGAAGTAATGAAGCTTTCTTT.

In its sample, this clonotype was seen once. The chain employs TRBV7-9 and TRBJ1-5; D is ambiguous. The V end lost 5 bases, the J end lost 3 bases, and 20 bases lay between the germline ends. The CDR3 is 17 residues long. Germline CDR1 and CDR2: SEHNR and FQNEAQ (reference sequence). CDR3 in amino acids: CASSPSLGSKANQPQHF. The CDR3 bases are TGTGCCAGCAGCCCATCCCTCGGTTCCAAAGCCAATCAGCCCCAGCATTTT.

This chain links TRBV6-5 with TRBJ2-2, with 7 bases matching TRBD2. The V segment lost 2 bases and the J segment 3 bases; nucleotides outside the gene matches: 6. The CDR3 has 16 amino acids. Germline V gives CDR1 MNHEY, CDR2 SVGAGI. The CDR3 is CASSYDVSGDTGELFF. As DNA, the CDR3 is TGTGCCAGCAGTTACGACGTCAGCGGGGACACCGGGGAGCTGTTTTTT.

The chain combines TRBV6-2 or TRBV6-3 with TRBJ2-5; D remains unclear. Trimming removed 7 bases at V and 5 bases at J, with 20 bases between. Germline CDR1 reads MNHEY; CDR2 reads SVGEGT. CDR3 size: 15 residues. The CDR3, as DNA: TGTGCCAGCAAAAGGTGGTCGGAAGGAATCGAGACCCAGTACTTC. This sequence encodes CASKRWSEGIETQYF.

This clonotype was counted between two and nine times. V and J are TRBV4-1 and TRBJ2-7; tentative D call: TRBD2 (5 bases). This CDR3 comprises 15 residues. Germline values: CDR1 MGHRA, CDR2 YSYEKL. Trimming pared 0 bases from V and 3 bases from J, leaving 12 bases between. The CDR3 spells CASSQDPDFFYEQYF. The CDR3 DNA follows: TGCGCCAGCAGCCAAGATCCGGACTTCTTCTACGAGCAGTACTTC.

This sequence joins TRBV20-1 and TRBJ2-7, with a tentative D call TRBD1 (6 bases). Germline V CDR1 and CDR2: DFQATT, SNEGSKA (reference sequence). The CDR3 extends over 11 amino acids. Trimming removed 5 bases at V and 5 bases at J, with 10 bases between. In DNA form, the CDR3 reads TGCAGTGCTCCCGGGACAAACGAGCAGTACTTC. This encodes CSAPGTNEQYF.

The chain joins TRBV3-1 to TRBJ1-2; 9 bases align to TRBD1. The V gene end was trimmed by 2 bases and the J gene end by 6 bases; junction bases not matched to a gene: 4. Germline V gene data show CDR1 as LGHDT and CDR2 as YNNKEL (reference sequence). The CDR3 extends over 14 amino acids. CDR3 in amino acids: CASSQLGQGHGYTF. In nucleotides, the CDR3 is TGTGCCAGCAGCCAACTGGGACAGGGCCATGGCTACACCTTC.